The 19 T cell receptor beta chains below were found in one sample sequenced in a study of T cells in Graves' hyperthyroidism and ophthalmopathy. Using RNA transcripts as the source, TCR beta CDR3 regions were amplified. TCR CDR3 regions were first amplified by RT-PCR with HTBI primers. TCRdb fed the multiplex PCR reads into MiXCR, producing one record per CDR3 protein. The sample consists of 400,000 or so distinct CDR3 sequences, around 13% of them appearing once. Sequencing was done on a sample of blood. Receptors originate from a woman in her 30s with Graves' ophthalmopathy.

The chain recombines TRBV7-2 with TRBJ2-5; TRBD1 aligns across 9 bases. The CDR3 contains 16 residues. Germline V CDR1 and CDR2: SGHTA, FQGNSA. Trimming cost V 5 bases and J 1 base; bases outside gene matches: 8. CDR3 residues: CASSPWDRDFQETQYF. CDR3 coding DNA: TGTGCCAGCAGCCCGTGGGACAGGGACTTCCAAGAGACCCAGTACTTC. Variable domain in full (rest from reference TRBV7-2 and TRBJ2-5): GAGVSQSPSNKVTEKGKDVELRCDPISGHTALYWYRQSLGQGLEFLIYFQGNSAPDKSGLPSDRFSAERTGGSVSTLTIQRTQQEDSAVYLCASSPWDRDFQETQYFGPGTRLLVL.

This clonotype showed up many times. This chain links TRBV13 with TRBJ2-7; 7 positions agree with TRBD1. The V gene's germline CDR1 is PRHDT and CDR2 FYEKMQ (reference sequence). The CDR3 consists of 15 residues. V dropped 5 bases and J dropped 6; count of bases not matched to a gene: 13. The CDR3 region is CASSPRTGSTGEQYF. In DNA form, the CDR3 reads TGTGCCAGCAGCCCACGGACAGGCAGCACTGGCGAGCAGTACTTC. Full variable domain (rest looked up from reference TRBV13 and TRBJ2-7): AAGVIQSPRHLIKEKRETATLKCYPIPRHDTVYWYQQGPGQDPQFLISFYEKMQSDKGSIPDRFSAQQFSDYHSELNMSSLELGDSALYFCASSPRTGSTGEQYFGPGTRLTVT.

This clonotype was detected ten times or more. DNA of the CDR3: TGTGCCATCAGCGGACAGGGGAACAATGAGCAGTTCTTC. Its protein is CAISGQGNNEQFF. The V and J genes are TRBV10-3 and TRBJ2-1; 9 bases agree with TRBD1. Germline V CDR1 and CDR2: ENHRY, SYGVKD. After removal of 6 bases from V and 5 bases from J, the junction contained 2 bases not matched to a gene. The CDR3 is 13 residues long.

This clonotype was found many times. The gene calls are TRBV27 and TRBJ1-1; 11 positions agree with TRBD1. In germline, CDR1 is MNHEY, CDR2 SMNVEV (reference sequence). V gave up 3 bases and J gave up 1 base; unmatched junction bases: 4. The length of the CDR3 is 16 residues. CDR3 loop: CASSFGQGATNTEAFF. CDR3 DNA sequence: TGTGCCAGCAGTTTTGGACAGGGGGCGACGAACACTGAAGCTTTCTTT.

This clonotype came up a few times. The chain uses TRBV9 and TRBJ2-5; 12 bases agree with TRBD2. Germline assignment: CDR1 SGDLS and CDR2 YYNGEE. Losses at the gene ends were 7 bases for V and 4 bases for J; bases not matched to a gene: 14. This CDR3 comprises 17 residues. The CDR3 DNA sequence: TGTGCCAGCGGCTCAAGGACTAGCGGGGAGCGGCGAGAGACCCAGTACTTC. As protein: CASGSRTSGERRETQYF.

This clonotype has at least ten counts. The gene calls are TRBV11-2 and TRBJ2-1; 8 nucleotides agree with TRBD2. The CDR3 length is 16 residues. Trimming took 6 bases from V and 5 from J; bases not matched to a gene: 12. Germline-derived CDR1 and CDR2 are SGHAT and FQNNGV. CDR3 sequence reads: CASRPLQTSAHNEQFF. CDR3 nucleotide sequence: TGTGCCAGCAGACCACTACAGACTAGCGCCCACAATGAGCAGTTCTTC.

At least ten counts were recorded for this clonotype. The genes are TRBV6-5 and TRBJ2-5; the D is unclear. Trimming shortened V by 0 bases and J by 4 bases, and 12 bases separated the two germline ends. The CDR3 totals 15 residues. The germline gives CDR1 MNHEY, CDR2 SVGAGI. Here the CDR3 reads CASSYSWIVGETQYF. The DNA for the CDR3 is TGTGCCAGCAGTTACTCCTGGATCGTTGGAGAGACCCAGTACTTC.

The rearrangement links TRBV4-2 to TRBJ2-1; D is unresolved. The V end lost 1 base, the J end lost 0 bases, and 16 bases lay between the germline ends. Germline CDR1 is LGHNA and CDR2 is YNFKEQ. The length of the CDR3 is 18 residues. The CDR3 DNA follows: TGTGCCAGCAGCCAAGTTATAGCCCGGCAGAGCTCCTACAATGAGCAGTTCTTC. Its translation is CASSQVIARQSSYNEQFF.

This clonotype was seen repeatedly, ten times or more. The V and J genes are TRBV24-1 and TRBJ1-2, with D perhaps TRBD1 (5 bases). CDR1 KGHDR and CDR2 SFDVKD come from the germline V gene. Trimming pared 4 bases from V and 8 bases from J, leaving 22 bases between. The CDR3 has 16 amino acids. The CDR3: CATSDTRGGLRGGYTF. CDR3 sequence (DNA): TGTGCCACCAGTGACACAAGGGGCGGACTAAGAGGAGGCTACACCTTC.

For the CDR3, the DNA is TGTGCCAGCAGACGTGGCTGGCAGGGGTCTTATCGGGACACCATATATTTT. The encoded protein is CASRRGWQGSYRDTIYF. This rearrangement joins TRBV11-3 to TRBJ1-3; a weak D match, TRBD1 (6 bases). CDR1 and CDR2 (germline): SGHNT, YENEEA. This CDR3 comprises 17 residues. V was clipped by 6 bases and J by 8 bases, with 26 bases between them.

This clonotype was seen repeatedly, ten times or more. V is TRBV7-8 and J is TRBJ1-1; D is unclear. The V end was cut by 7 bases, the J end by 5 bases, with 20 bases between. Germline assignment: CDR1 SGHVS and CDR2 FQNEAQ. The CDR3 spans 15 residues. The CDR3 DNA reads TGTGCCAGCATCCCTCACGGGGTTATTTTTACTGAAGCTTTCTTT. Protein sequence: CASIPHGVIFTEAFF. Full variable domain (remainder filled in from reference TRBV7-8 and TRBJ1-1): GAGVSQSPRYKVAKRGQDVALRCDPISGHVSLFWYQQALGQGPEFLTYFQNEAQLDKSGLPSDRFFAERPEGSVSTLKIQRTQQEDSAVYLCASIPHGVIFTEAFFGQGTRLTVV.

This clonotype was seen repeatedly, ten times or more. CDR3 sequence: CASSRQGTASYGYTF. Written as DNA, the CDR3 is TGTGCCAGCAGCCGACAAGGGACGGCCTCTTATGGCTACACCTTC. This rearrangement joins TRBV27 to TRBJ1-2, with D tentatively TRBD1 (5 bases). Germline V gives CDR1 MNHEY, CDR2 SMNVEV (reference sequence). There are 15 residues in the CDR3. V shed 6 bases and J shed 5 bases, with 19 bases lying between them.

The rearrangement joins TRBV7-2 to TRBJ1-6; D is possibly TRBD1 (6 bases). Germline V gene lookup returns CDR1 SGHTA and CDR2 FQGNSA. The CDR3 sequence is 14 residues long. V lost 5 bases and J 7 bases, leaving 12 bases between the germline ends. CDR3 DNA: TGTGCCAGCAGCGTCCGGGACACCAATTCACCCCTCCACTTT. Protein sequence: CASSVRDTNSPLHF. The full variable domain, with the rest looked up from reference TRBV7-2 and TRBJ1-6, is GAGVSQSPSNKVTEKGKDVELRCDPISGHTALYWYRQSLGQGLEFLIYFQGNSAPDKSGLPSDRFSAERTGGSVSTLTIQRTQQEDSAVYLCASSVRDTNSPLHFGNGTRLTVT.

V is TRBV2 and J is TRBJ2-1; 9 positions match TRBD2. Germline V gene sequence: CDR1 SNHLY, CDR2 FYNNEI. CDR3 length: 13 amino acids. Unmatched junction bases numbered 3, after V lost 7 bases and J lost 5 bases. This CDR3 reads CASMRGRDNEQFF. The CDR3 region has the DNA TGTGCCAGCATGCGCGGGAGGGACAATGAGCAGTTCTTC.

The table lists this clonotype with many counts. The gene calls are TRBV28 and TRBJ2-7, with D maybe TRBD1 (6 bases). The CDR3 has 16 amino acids. The germline gives CDR1 MDHEN, CDR2 SYDVKM. Trimming took 5 bases from V and 4 from J, leaving 21 bases between them. CDR3 coding DNA: TGTGCCAGCAGTCCTATGGAACAGGGATTGATGTACGAGCAGTACTTC. It translates to CASSPMEQGLMYEQYF.

As concerns this clonotype: This may come from a read error, since a much larger clone is one base off. As DNA, the CDR3 is TGCAGTGCTCAGACCCCCAGGCGGGGATTAAAAGAGACCCAGTACTTC. This translates into CSAQTPRRGLKETQYF. The V call is TRBV20-1, the J call TRBJ2-5; TRBD2 is a possible D gene (6 bases). The ends were cut back, 5 bases at V and 3 bases at J, with 22 bases in the middle. This CDR3 comprises 16 residues. Germline V gene sequence: CDR1 DFQATT, CDR2 SNEGSKA (reference sequence).

The chain uses TRBV5-4 and TRBJ2-2; 15 nucleotides align to TRBD2. The junction had 14 bases not matched to a gene; V was cut back by 4 bases and J by 7 bases. This CDR3 spans 19 amino acids. Germline-derived CDR1 and CDR2 are SGHNT and YYREEE (reference sequence). CDR3 DNA sequence: TGTGCCAGCAGCACACCAAGGACTAGCGGGGGGGCCGGTAACGGGGAGCTGTTTTTT. Its translation is CASSTPRTSGGAGNGELFF.

This clonotype was recorded many times. The rearrangement joins TRBV27 to TRBJ2-1; TRBD1 might be the D (7 bases). V lost 5 bases and J 3 bases, leaving 20 bases between the germline ends. The germline V gene encodes CDR1 MNHEY and CDR2 SMNVEV (reference sequence). The CDR3 length is 17 residues. For the CDR3, the DNA is TGTGCCAGCAGTCTAGAAACAGGGGAGGTAAACTACAATGAGCAGTTCTTC. As protein: CASSLETGEVNYNEQFF.

At least ten counts were recorded for this clonotype. This chain joins TRBV12-3 or TRBV12-4 and TRBJ2-1, with 12 bases fitting TRBD2. V gave up 2 bases and J gave up 7 bases; unmatched junction bases: 3. The CDR3 length is 15 residues. The CDR3 DNA reads as TGTGCCAGCAGTTTACTAGCGGGGGGGCCTAATGAGCAGTTCTTC. As protein: CASSLLAGGPNEQFF.